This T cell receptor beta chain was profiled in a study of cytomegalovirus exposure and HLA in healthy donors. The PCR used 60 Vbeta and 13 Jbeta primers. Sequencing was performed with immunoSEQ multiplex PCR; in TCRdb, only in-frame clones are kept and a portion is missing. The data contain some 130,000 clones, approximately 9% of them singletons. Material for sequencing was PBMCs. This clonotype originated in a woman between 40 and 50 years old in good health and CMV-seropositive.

CDR3 sequence: CATSNPSPGLAGWTGELFF. DNA for the CDR3: TGTGCCACAAGTAACCCTTCCCCGGGACTAGCGGGATGGACCGGGGAGCTGTTTTTT. The chain couples TRBV19 to TRBJ2-2; TRBD2 aligns across 13 bases. The V segment lost 10 bases and the J segment 5 bases; nucleotides outside the gene matches: 19. In germline, CDR1 is LNHDA, CDR2 SQIVND (reference sequence). The CDR3 consists of 19 residues.